The 22 T cell receptor beta chains listed next were all sequenced from one sample in a study of cytotoxic CD8 clonotypes in ibrutinib-treated CLL. Profiled with immunoSEQ multiplex PCR; TCRdb holds only in-frame clones, not every one. The sample carries some 300,000 clones, 80% recorded once. The sequencing used PBMCs, collected before ibrutinib treatment. Receptors originate from a human donor with chronic lymphocytic leukemia.

The J gene is TRBJ1-1, the V gene TRBV15; the D is unclear. CDR3 length: 13 residues. CDR1 and CDR2 (germline): LNHNV, YYDKDF (reference sequence). V gave up 0 bases and J gave up 5 bases, with 7 bases separating them. The CDR3 sequence: CATSRDHGTEAFF. CDR3 nucleotide sequence: TGTGCCACCAGCAGAGATCATGGGACTGAAGCTTTCTTT. Together with reference TRBV15 and TRBJ1-1, the CDR3 gives the full variable domain: DAMVIQNPRYQVTQFGKPVTLSCSQTLNHNVMYWYQQKSSQAPKLLFHYYDKDFNNEADTPDNFQSRRPNTSFCFLDIRSPGLGDTAMYLCATSRDHGTEAFFGQGTRLTVV.

This chain joins TRBV2 and TRBJ2-5; D unresolved. Germline CDR1 is SNHLY and CDR2 is FYNNEI. The CDR3 has 12 residues. V lost 6 bases to trimming and J lost 2 bases, with 7 bases between them. The CDR3: CASRMLQETQYF. CDR3 bases: TGTGCCAGCAGAATGCTACAAGAGACCCAGTACTTC.

CDR3 bases: TGTGCCAGCAGTGACGGGGCAGGGATTGCAGAAAAACTGTTTTTT. This gives the protein CASSDGAGIAEKLFF. The rearrangement joins TRBV25-1 to TRBJ1-4; D is possibly TRBD1 (5 bases). Germline V lookup: CDR1 MGHDK, CDR2 SYGVNS. This CDR3 region has 15 residues. Trimming removed 3 bases from V and 8 bases from J, with 16 bases in between.

V is TRBV6-5 and J is TRBJ2-7; D unresolved. The CDR3 covers 14 residues. Germline V lookup: CDR1 MNHEY, CDR2 SVGAGI. With 0 bases removed from V and 2 bases from J, the gap between germline ends came to 8 bases. Here the CDR3 reads CASSYSSQTYEQYF. In DNA form, the CDR3 reads TGTGCCAGCAGTTACTCAAGCCAGACCTACGAGCAGTACTTC.

The chain links TRBV6-6 to TRBJ2-1; no reliable D call. This CDR3 spans 13 amino acids. Germline values: CDR1 MNHNY, CDR2 SVGAGI (reference sequence). V lost 7 bases and J 7 bases, leaving 14 bases between the germline ends. Here the CDR3 DNA reads TGTGCCAGCACTAACCTAGGGTTTAATGAGCAGTTCTTC. It codes for CASTNLGFNEQFF.

The chain is built from TRBV25-1 and TRBJ1-4; 7 bases align to TRBD1. Germline CDR1 reads MGHDK; CDR2 reads SYGVNS. The CDR3 contains 13 residues. The V and J ends lost 3 bases and 8 bases, in that order; junction bases with no gene match: 3. CDR3 in amino acids: CASSDLTGEKLFF. The CDR3 nucleotides read TGTGCCAGCAGTGATTTGACAGGGGAAAAACTGTTTTTT.

The chain employs TRBV18 and TRBJ2-1; D may be TRBD1 or TRBD2 (6 bases each). Trimming removed 4 bases from V and 9 bases from J, with 16 bases in between. Germline lookup yields CDR1 KGHSH and CDR2 LQKENI. The CDR3 covers 14 residues. CDR3 DNA sequence: TGTGCCAGCTCACGGGTGACAGGTAGCGGTGAGCAGTTCTTC. Translated, it gives CASSRVTGSGEQFF.

This sequence joins TRBV7-6 and TRBJ1-5, with 12 bases identical to TRBD1. The CDR3 totals 17 residues. CDR1 and CDR2 (germline): SGHVS, FNYEAQ. V gave up 1 base and J gave up 8 bases; unmatched junction bases: 9. The CDR3 sequence: CASSLVGRDRGPEPQHF. The DNA of the CDR3 is TGTGCCAGCAGCTTAGTGGGCCGGGACAGGGGGCCGGAGCCCCAGCATTTT.

This clone was observed a single time. The gene calls are TRBV7-9 and TRBJ2-7; D is unclear. From germline, CDR1 is SEHNR and CDR2 FQNEAQ (reference sequence). The CDR3 spans 11 residues. V was shortened by 5 bases and J by 4 bases, with 6 bases between the two germline ends. The CDR3: CASSPVYEQYF. The CDR3 nucleotides read TGTGCCAGCAGCCCTGTATACGAGCAGTACTTC.

The V and J genes are TRBV5-1 and TRBJ2-4; D unresolved. V lost 3 bases, J lost 8 bases, and 15 bases lay in between. The CDR3 has 14 amino acids. Germline loops: CDR1 SGHRS, CDR2 YFSETQ. This chain's CDR3 is CASSSTAAGYIQYF. Written as DNA, the CDR3 is TGCGCCAGCAGCTCTACAGCCGCCGGTTACATTCAGTACTTC.

DNA of the CDR3: TGTGCCAGGGGGGTCTCGGGAAGCTCCTACAATGAGCAGTTCTTC. Translating gives CARGVSGSSYNEQFF. V is TRBV6-7 and J is TRBJ2-1; D assignment may be TRBD1 or TRBD2 (5 bases each). TRBV6-7 belongs to the ORF category, with a function that is uncertain. Trimming shortened V by 9 bases and J by 0 bases, and 15 bases separated the two germline ends. The CDR3 is made up of 15 amino acids.

J is TRBJ1-2 and V is TRBV5-6; the D is unclear. This CDR3 has 13 amino acids. V was shortened by 2 bases and J by 8 bases, with 13 bases between the two germline ends. The V gene's germline CDR1 is SGHDT and CDR2 YYEEEE. CDR3 loop: CASSFSVGEGYTF. The CDR3 nucleotides read TGTGCCAGCAGCTTTTCCGTCGGGGAGGGCTACACCTTC.

V and J are TRBV19 and TRBJ2-1, with TRBD2 matching 7 bases. Germline loops: CDR1 LNHDA, CDR2 SQIVND (reference sequence). This CDR3 region has 16 residues. V lost 5 bases to trimming and J lost 3 bases; unmatched junction nucleotides: 10. The CDR3 protein is CASSPGVASGYNEQFF. In DNA form, the CDR3 reads TGTGCCAGTAGTCCGGGGGTGGCTAGCGGCTACAATGAGCAGTTCTTC.

This chain uses TRBV30 with TRBJ2-7; TRBD1 might be the D (6 bases). Germline V gives CDR1 GTSNPN, CDR2 SVGIG (reference sequence). Trimming removed 5 bases at V and 2 bases at J, with 13 bases between. This CDR3 is 13 amino acids long. This chain's CDR3 is CAWATGSTYEQYF. The CDR3 coding sequence is TGTGCCTGGGCCACAGGGTCAACCTACGAGCAGTACTTC.

The chain combines TRBV28 with TRBJ2-5; D gene ambiguous. V was clipped by 6 bases and J by 4 bases, with 15 bases between them. From germline, CDR1 is MDHEN and CDR2 SYDVKM. The length of the CDR3 is 14 residues. CDR3 coding DNA: TGTGCCAGCAGCTCTTCCGGTCCCCGAGAGACCCAGTACTTC. Translating it yields CASSSSGPRETQYF.

This clone showed up just once. The chain uses TRBV9 and TRBJ2-2; D not certain. CDR3 length equals 14 residues. V was clipped by 3 bases and J by 4 bases, with 10 bases between them. Germline-derived CDR1 and CDR2 are SGDLS and YYNGEE. The CDR3 DNA follows: TGTGCCAGCAGCGGAGGACCCGTCACCGGGGAGCTGTTTTTT. Translating it yields CASSGGPVTGELFF.

V and J are TRBV7-6 and TRBJ2-1; 11 bases match TRBD2. V gave up 6 bases and J gave up 4 bases; unmatched junction bases: 5. There are 15 residues in the CDR3. Germline CDR1 SGHVS, CDR2 FNYEAQ. CDR3: CASSSGTSGYNEQFF. The CDR3 DNA reads as TGTGCCAGCAGTTCCGGGACTAGCGGTTACAATGAGCAGTTCTTC.

This clone was counted once. The chain carries TRBV2 and TRBJ2-1, with 7 positions matching TRBD1. CDR1 is SNHLY, CDR2 FYNNEI, per germline. The CDR3 totals 16 residues. J was trimmed by 5 bases and V by 1 base; bases with no gene match: 8. The CDR3 nucleotides read TGTGCCAGCAGTGAAGGGGTGAAGGGGGCCCACAATGAGCAGTTCTTC. Translating it yields CASSEGVKGAHNEQFF.

Notes on this clone: Germline is not matched at one junction end, which may reflect a read error. The chain couples TRBV7-7 to TRBJ2-5, with TRBD2 matching 13 bases. The germline V gene encodes CDR1 SSHAT and CDR2 FNYEAQ (reference sequence). The CDR3 is 15 residues long. DNA of the CDR3: TGTGCTAGCAGCTGGACTAGCGGGAGAAGGGAGACCCAGTACTTC. Translating it yields CASSWTSGRRETQYF.

V and J are TRBV29-1 and TRBJ1-1; D possibly corresponds to TRBD1 (5 bases). Germline lookup yields CDR1 SQVTM and CDR2 ANQGSEA. The CDR3 is 15 residues long. V gave up 7 bases and J gave up 6 bases, with 24 bases separating them. As DNA, the CDR3 is TGCAGCGGATCGGGCCTCGAGGGGTCAATCGCTGAAGCTTTCTTT. Residues: CSGSGLEGSIAEAFF.

V usage is TRBV4-3 and J usage is TRBJ2-3, with 9 nucleotides matching TRBD2. The germline gives CDR1 LGHNA, CDR2 YSLEER. CDR3 length: 16 residues. The ends lost 0 bases at V and 7 bases at J; junction bases unmatched: 8. CDR3 sequence reads: CASSQDRLAGPYTQYF. The CDR3 nucleotides are TGCGCCAGCAGCCAAGATCGTCTAGCGGGACCCTATACGCAGTATTTT.

Note on this clone: One end of the junction varies from germline; a read error may be responsible. This CDR3 is also generated by other DNA sequences in the sample. The rearrangement links TRBV4-2 to TRBJ2-3; TRBD1 might be the D (7 bases). Germline V gene lookup returns CDR1 LGHNA and CDR2 YNFKEQ. The CDR3 extends over 14 amino acids. CDR3 bases: TGTGCCAGCAGCCAAGCGGCGGGGACAGATACGCAATATTTT. It codes for CASSQAAGTDTQYF.